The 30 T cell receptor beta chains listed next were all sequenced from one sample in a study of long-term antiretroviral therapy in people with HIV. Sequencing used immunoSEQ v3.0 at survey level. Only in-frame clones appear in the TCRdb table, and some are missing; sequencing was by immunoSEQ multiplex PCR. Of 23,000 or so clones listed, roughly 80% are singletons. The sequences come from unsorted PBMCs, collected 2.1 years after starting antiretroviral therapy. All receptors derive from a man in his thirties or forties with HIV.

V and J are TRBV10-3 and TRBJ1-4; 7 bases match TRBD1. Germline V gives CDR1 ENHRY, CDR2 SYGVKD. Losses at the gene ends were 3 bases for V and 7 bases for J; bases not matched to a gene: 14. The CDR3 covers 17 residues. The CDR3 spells CAISDSDRAVSTEKLFF. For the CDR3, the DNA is TGTGCCATCAGTGACTCAGACAGGGCCGTGAGTACTGAAAAACTGTTTTTT.

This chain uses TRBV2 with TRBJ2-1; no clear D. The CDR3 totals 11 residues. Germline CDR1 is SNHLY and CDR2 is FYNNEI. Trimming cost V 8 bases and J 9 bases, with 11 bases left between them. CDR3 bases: TGTGCCAGCGGGTTAGTCTTTGAGCAGTTCTTC. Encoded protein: CASGLVFEQFF.

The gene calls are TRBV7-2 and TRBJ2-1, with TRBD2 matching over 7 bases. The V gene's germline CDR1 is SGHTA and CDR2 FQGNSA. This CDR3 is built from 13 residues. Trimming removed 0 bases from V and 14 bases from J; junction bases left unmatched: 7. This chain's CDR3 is CASSLAASGKKFF. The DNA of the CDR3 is TGTGCCAGCAGCTTAGCTGCGAGCGGGAAGAAGTTCTTC.

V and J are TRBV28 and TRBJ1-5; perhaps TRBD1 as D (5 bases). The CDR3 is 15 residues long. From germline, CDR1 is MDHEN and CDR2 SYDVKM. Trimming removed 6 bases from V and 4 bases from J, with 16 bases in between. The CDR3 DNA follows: TGTGCCAGCAGGGCCCTGGGGGAAGGGAATCAGCCCCAGCATTTT. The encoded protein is CASRALGEGNQPQHF.

This CDR3 reads CASSAGHQETQYF. The CDR3 DNA reads as TGTGCCAGCAGTGCGGGACACCAAGAGACCCAGTACTTC. The chain uses TRBV2 and TRBJ2-5; D may correspond to TRBD1 or TRBD2 (5 bases each). Germline V gives CDR1 SNHLY, CDR2 FYNNEI. The germline V and J ends were trimmed by 4 bases and 0 bases, with 6 bases remaining between them. This CDR3 is built from 13 residues.

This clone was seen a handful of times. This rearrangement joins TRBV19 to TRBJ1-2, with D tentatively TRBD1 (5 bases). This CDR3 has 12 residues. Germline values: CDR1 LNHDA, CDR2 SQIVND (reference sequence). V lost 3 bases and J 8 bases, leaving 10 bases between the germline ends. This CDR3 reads CASSMGPRGYTF. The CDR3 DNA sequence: TGTGCCAGTAGTATGGGGCCACGGGGCTACACCTTC. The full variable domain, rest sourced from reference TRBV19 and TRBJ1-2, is DGGITQSPKYLFRKEGQNVTLSCEQNLNHDAMYWYRQDPGQGLRLIYYSQIVNDFQKGDIAEGYSVSREKKESFPLTVTSAQKNPTAFYLCASSMGPRGYTFGSGTRLTVV.

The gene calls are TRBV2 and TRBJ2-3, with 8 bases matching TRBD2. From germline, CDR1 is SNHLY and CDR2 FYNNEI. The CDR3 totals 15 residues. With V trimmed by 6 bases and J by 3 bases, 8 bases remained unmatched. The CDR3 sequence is CASRLAGSVTDTQYF. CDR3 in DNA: TGTGCCAGCAGGTTAGCGGGGTCGGTGACAGATACGCAGTATTTT.

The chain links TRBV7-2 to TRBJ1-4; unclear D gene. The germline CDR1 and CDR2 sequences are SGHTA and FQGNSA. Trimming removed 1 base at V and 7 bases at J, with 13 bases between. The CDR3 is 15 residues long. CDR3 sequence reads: CASSLVEGMGEKLFF. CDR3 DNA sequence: TGTGCCAGCAGCTTAGTCGAGGGTATGGGTGAAAAACTGTTTTTT.

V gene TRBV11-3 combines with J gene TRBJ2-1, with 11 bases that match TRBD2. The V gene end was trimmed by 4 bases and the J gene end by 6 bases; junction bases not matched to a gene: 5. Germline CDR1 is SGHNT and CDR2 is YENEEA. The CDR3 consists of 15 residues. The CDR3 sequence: CASSSPGLAVNEQFF. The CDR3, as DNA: TGTGCCAGCAGCTCGCCGGGACTAGCGGTCAATGAGCAGTTCTTC.

The CDR3 sequence is CASSLVGIGELFF. Here the CDR3 DNA reads TGCGCCAGCAGCTTGGTGGGGATCGGGGAGCTGTTTTTT. The V call is TRBV5-1, the J call TRBJ2-2, with D unclear. V dropped 0 bases and J dropped 7 bases, with 7 bases sitting between them. The CDR3 is 13 amino acids. Germline V gives CDR1 SGHRS, CDR2 YFSETQ.

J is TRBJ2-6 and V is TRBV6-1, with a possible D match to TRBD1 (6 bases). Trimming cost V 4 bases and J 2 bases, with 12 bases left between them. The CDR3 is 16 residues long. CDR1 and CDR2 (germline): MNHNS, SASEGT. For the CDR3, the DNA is TGTGCCAGCAGTGGTCCTTCAGGGGCTGGGGCCAACGTCCTGACTTTC. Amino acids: CASSGPSGAGANVLTF.

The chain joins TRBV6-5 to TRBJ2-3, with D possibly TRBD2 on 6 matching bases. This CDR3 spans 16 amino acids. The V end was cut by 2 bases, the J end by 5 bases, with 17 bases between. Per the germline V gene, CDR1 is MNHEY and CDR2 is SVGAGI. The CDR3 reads CASSYSPGRGRDTQYF. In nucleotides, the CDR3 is TGTGCCAGCAGTTACAGTCCCGGGCGGGGCAGAGATACGCAGTATTTT.

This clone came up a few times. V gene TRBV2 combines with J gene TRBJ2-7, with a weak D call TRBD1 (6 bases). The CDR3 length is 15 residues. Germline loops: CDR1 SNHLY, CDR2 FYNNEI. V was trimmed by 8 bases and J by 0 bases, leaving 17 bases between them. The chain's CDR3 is CASLFGQLSSYEQYF. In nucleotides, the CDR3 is TGTGCCAGCCTTTTTGGACAGCTCTCCTCCTACGAGCAGTACTTC.

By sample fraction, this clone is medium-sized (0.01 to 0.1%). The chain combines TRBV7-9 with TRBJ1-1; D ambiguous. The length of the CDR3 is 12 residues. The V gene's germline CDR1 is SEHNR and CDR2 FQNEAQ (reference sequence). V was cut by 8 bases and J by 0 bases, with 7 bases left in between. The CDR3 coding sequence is TGTGCCAGCGGGGAGATGAACACTGAAGCTTTCTTT. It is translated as CASGEMNTEAFF.

The CDR3 protein is CASRGDNLMNTEAFF. DNA for the CDR3: TGTGCCAGCAGGGGGGACAATCTCATGAACACTGAAGCTTTCTTT. V is TRBV2 and J is TRBJ1-1; perhaps TRBD1 as D (6 bases). CDR1 SNHLY and CDR2 FYNNEI come from the germline V gene. Trimming removed 6 bases from V and 0 bases from J, with 14 bases in between. CDR3 length: 15 residues. The complete variable domain, with remaining parts taken from reference TRBV2 and TRBJ1-1, reads EPEVTQTPSHQVTQMGQEVILRCVPISNHLYFYWYRQILGQKVEFLVSFYNNEISEKSEIFDDQFSVERPDGSNFTLKIRSTKLEDSAMYFCASRGDNLMNTEAFFGQGTRLTVV.

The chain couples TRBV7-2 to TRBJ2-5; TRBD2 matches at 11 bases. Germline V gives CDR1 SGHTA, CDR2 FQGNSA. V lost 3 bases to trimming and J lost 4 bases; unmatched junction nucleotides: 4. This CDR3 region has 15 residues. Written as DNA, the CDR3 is TGTGCCAGCAGCTTCCTAGCGGGGGGAGGAGAGACCCAGTACTTC. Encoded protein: CASSFLAGGGETQYF.

CDR3 DNA: TGTGCCAGCAGCTCCCAACCGGACAGGGGAACTGAAGCTTTCTTT. Protein sequence: CASSSQPDRGTEAFF. The chain employs TRBV7-8 and TRBJ1-1; 9 nucleotides match TRBD1. Germline assignment: CDR1 SGHVS and CDR2 FQNEAQ. V dropped 4 bases and J dropped 5; count of bases not matched to a gene: 8. This CDR3 is 15 amino acids long.

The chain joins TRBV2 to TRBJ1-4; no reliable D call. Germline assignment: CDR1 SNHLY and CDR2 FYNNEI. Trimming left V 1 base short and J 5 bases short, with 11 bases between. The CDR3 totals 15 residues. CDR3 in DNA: TGTGCCAGCAGTGAAGTTGGGATCCCGAATGAAAAACTGTTTTTT. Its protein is CASSEVGIPNEKLFF.

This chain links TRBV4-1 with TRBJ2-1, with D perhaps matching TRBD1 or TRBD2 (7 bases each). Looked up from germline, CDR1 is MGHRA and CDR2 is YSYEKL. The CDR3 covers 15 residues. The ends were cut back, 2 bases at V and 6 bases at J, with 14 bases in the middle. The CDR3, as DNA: TGCGCCAGCAGCCAACACTTCAGGGGGGGCAATGAGCAGTTCTTC. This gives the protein CASSQHFRGGNEQFF.

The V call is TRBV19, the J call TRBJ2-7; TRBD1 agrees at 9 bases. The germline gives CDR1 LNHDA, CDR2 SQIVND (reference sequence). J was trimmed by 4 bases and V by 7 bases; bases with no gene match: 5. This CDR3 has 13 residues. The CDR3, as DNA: TGTGCCAGTAAGAGGACAGGGGAATACGAGCAGTACTTC. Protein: CASKRTGEYEQYF.

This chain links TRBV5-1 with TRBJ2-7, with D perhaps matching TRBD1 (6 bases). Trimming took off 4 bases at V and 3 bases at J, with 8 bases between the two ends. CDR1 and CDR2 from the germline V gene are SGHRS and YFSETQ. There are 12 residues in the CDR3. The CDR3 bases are TGCGCCAGCAGCCTCAGGGGCTACGAGCAGTACTTC. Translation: CASSLRGYEQYF.

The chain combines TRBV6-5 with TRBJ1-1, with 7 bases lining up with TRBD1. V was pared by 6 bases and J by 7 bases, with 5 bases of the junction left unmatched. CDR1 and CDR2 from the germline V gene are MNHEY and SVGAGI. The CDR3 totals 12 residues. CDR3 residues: CASRQQGNEAFF. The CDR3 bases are TGTGCCAGCAGGCAACAGGGGAATGAAGCTTTCTTT.

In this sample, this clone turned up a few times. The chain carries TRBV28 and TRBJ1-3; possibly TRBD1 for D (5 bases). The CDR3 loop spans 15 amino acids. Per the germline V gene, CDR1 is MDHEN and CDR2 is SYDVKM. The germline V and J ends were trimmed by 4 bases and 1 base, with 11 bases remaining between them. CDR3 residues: CASSSPGGSGNTIYF. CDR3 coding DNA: TGTGCCAGCAGTTCCCCTGGGGGTTCTGGAAACACCATATATTTT. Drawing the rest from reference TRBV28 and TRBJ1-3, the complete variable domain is DVKVTQSSRYLVKRTGEKVFLECVQDMDHENMFWYRQDPGLGLRLIYFSYDVKMKEKGDIPEGYSVSREKKERFSLILESASTNQTSMYLCASSSPGGSGNTIYFGEGSWLTVV.

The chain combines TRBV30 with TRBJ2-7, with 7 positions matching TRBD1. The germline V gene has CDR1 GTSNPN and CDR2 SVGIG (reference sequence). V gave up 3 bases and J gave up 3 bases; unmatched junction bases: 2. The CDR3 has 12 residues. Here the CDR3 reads CAWRGGSYEQYF. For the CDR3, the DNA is TGTGCCTGGAGAGGGGGCAGCTACGAGCAGTACTTC.

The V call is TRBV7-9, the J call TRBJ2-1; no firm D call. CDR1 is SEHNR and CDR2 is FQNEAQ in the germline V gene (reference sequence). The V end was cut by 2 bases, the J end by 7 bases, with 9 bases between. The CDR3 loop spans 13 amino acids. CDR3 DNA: TGTGCCAGCAGCTTATCCGCGAAAAATGAGCAGTTCTTC. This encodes CASSLSAKNEQFF.

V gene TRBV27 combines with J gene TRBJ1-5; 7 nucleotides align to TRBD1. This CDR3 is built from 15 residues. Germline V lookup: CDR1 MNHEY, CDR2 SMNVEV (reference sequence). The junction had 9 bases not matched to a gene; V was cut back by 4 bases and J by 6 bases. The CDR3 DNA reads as TGTGCCAGCAGTTCCCTACAGGGGCCGAGTCAGCCCCAGCATTTT. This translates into CASSSLQGPSQPQHF.

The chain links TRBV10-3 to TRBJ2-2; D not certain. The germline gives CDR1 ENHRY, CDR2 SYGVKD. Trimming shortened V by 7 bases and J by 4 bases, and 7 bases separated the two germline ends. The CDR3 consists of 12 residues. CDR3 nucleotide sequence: TGTGCCATCAAAGGACCCACCGGGGAGCTGTTTTTT. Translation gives CAIKGPTGELFF.

The CDR3 protein is CASSVQGNFRNEQFF. DNA for the CDR3: TGTGCCAGCAGCGTACAGGGGAATTTTAGGAATGAGCAGTTCTTC. This chain connects TRBV6-5 to TRBJ2-1; 7 bases match TRBD1. CDR1 is MNHEY, CDR2 SVGAGI, per germline. The CDR3 loop spans 15 amino acids. After removal of 6 bases from V and 7 bases from J, the junction contained 12 bases not matched to a gene.

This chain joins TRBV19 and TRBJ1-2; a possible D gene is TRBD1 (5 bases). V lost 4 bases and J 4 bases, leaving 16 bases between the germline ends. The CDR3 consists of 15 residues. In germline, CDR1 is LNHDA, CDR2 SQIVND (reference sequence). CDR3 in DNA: TGTGCCAGTAGTACATCACAAAGGGGCTTCTATGGCTACACCTTC. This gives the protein CASSTSQRGFYGYTF.

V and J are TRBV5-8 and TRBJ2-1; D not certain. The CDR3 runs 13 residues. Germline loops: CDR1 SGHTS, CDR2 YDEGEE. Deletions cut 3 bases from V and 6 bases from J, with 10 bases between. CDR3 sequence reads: CASSWALGNEQFF. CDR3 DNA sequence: TGTGCCAGCAGCTGGGCTCTTGGCAATGAGCAGTTCTTC.